This T cell receptor beta chain was identified during a study of shared clonotypes between healthy human individuals. The donors were adults (healthy and HIV-negative) with no recent acute infections or vaccinations. The study drew all its donors from Caucasian adults living in Nashville, Tennessee. Study-level points and caveats: Memory subsets had estimated richness that was generally smaller than that of naive subsets.

Germline-derived CDR1 and CDR2 are WNHNN and SYGVQD (reference sequence). V lost 6 bases and J lost 10, with 22 bases in between. The CDR3 has 15 amino acids. This clone was observed a single time. Its antigen remains unidentified. Per sorted-subset replicate PCR, input was roughly 200 ng DNA, representing about 29,000 T cell genomes. The protocol was immunoSEQ multiplex PCR, while the TCRdb copy is restricted to in-frame clones and leaves out a portion. The sample holds over 850,000 clones; around three quarters are singletons and the top ten take roughly 0.55%. The chain couples TRBV10-1 to TRBJ2-1; D uncertain. The receptor was isolated from a man aged 18 to 29 in good health. Some clones in this sample may be carry-over from other donors' samples. The sequenced material came from memory CD4+ T cells from PBMCs. Subset denoted: CD45RA-negative fraction. The CDR3 loop is CASSPWGLGRAEQFF. DNA of the CDR3: TGCGCCAGCAGCCCGTGGGGTCTGGGCCGGGCGGAGCAGTTCTTC.